This TCR beta chain emerged from a study of shared clonotypes between healthy human individuals. Regarding the study as a whole: A few donors showed sharing of approximately 5% of naive CD4 clonotypes.

A word on this clone: Its specificity is unknown.

Germline loops: CDR1 SQVTM, CDR2 ANQGSEA. The CDR3 has 12 amino acids. Losses at the gene ends were 8 bases for V and 3 bases for J; bases not matched to a gene: 6. The authors distributed each subset's genomic DNA evenly over several immunoSEQ plates. In the source study's methods: Quality scores were absent from the junction-only immunoSEQ sequences, so filtering differed. Method: immunoSEQ multiplex PCR; TCRdb's copy keeps in-frame clones and lacks some. The D gene and trimming were derived from the DNA, and the V and J assignments and clone size from that table. The sample has approximately 2.3 million clones, approximately 93% seen once.

The sample consisted of naive CD4+ T cells from PBMCs. Subset specified: CD45RA+ positively selected. The TCR sequence derives from a young man in good health. Some clones in this sample may be carry-over from other donors' samples. V is TRBV29-1 and J is TRBJ2-7, with 8 bases that match TRBD2. CDR3 region: CSISGGGYEQYF. The CDR3, as DNA: TGCAGCATCTCCGGGGGGGGCTACGAGCAGTACTTC.